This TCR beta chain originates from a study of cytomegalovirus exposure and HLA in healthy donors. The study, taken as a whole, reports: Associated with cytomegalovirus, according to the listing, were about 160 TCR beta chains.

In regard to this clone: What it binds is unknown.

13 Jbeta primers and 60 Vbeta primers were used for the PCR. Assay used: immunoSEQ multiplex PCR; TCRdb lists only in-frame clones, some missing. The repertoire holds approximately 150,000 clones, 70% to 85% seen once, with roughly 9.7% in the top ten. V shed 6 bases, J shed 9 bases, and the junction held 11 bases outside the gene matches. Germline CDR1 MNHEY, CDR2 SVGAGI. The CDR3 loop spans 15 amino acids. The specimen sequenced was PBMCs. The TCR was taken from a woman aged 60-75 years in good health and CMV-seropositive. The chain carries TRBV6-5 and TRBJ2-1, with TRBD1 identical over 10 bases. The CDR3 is CASSPPGQGTGEQFF. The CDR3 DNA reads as TGTGCCAGCAGCCCACCGGGACAGGGGACCGGTGAGCAGTTCTTC.